This entry lists 20 T cell receptor beta chains sequenced from one sample in a study of CD8 T cells in ankylosing spondylitis. TCRdb re-analysed the 5' RACE reads in MiXCR, keeping a single row per CDR3 protein. This table has under 300,000 distinct CDR3 sequences, roughly 10% appearing once. Sequencing used blood, either unsorted or a sorted T cell fraction (not recorded which). These receptors were obtained from a male donor with ankylosing spondylitis or in good health (not recorded which).

Written as DNA, the CDR3 is TGTGCCAGCAGTCTACGTCGCGGGGACGGGGAGCTGTTTTTT. Translating gives CASSLRRGDGELFF. The chain is built from TRBV2 and TRBJ2-2, with D possibly matching TRBD2 (6 bases). The V and J ends lost 5 bases and 7 bases respectively, with 14 bases between them. CDR1 is SNHLY, CDR2 FYNNEI, per germline. The CDR3 sequence is 14 residues long.

This clonotype has a handful of counts. The CDR3 region is CASSHGRRGATGDTQYF. CDR3 nucleotide sequence: TGCGCCAGCAGTCATGGACGGCGGGGGGCTACGGGAGATACGCAGTATTTT. V usage is TRBV4-1 and J usage is TRBJ2-3, with 8 bases fitting TRBD2. The trim removed 6 bases at V and 5 bases at J, leaving 16 bases unmatched. CDR1 and CDR2 (germline): MGHRA, YSYEKL. This CDR3 is built from 17 residues.

In this sample, this clonotype turned up many times. The gene calls are TRBV5-1 and TRBJ2-7; 8 bases map to TRBD1. This CDR3 contains 16 residues. Germline CDR1 and CDR2: SGHRS and YFSETQ. With 7 bases clipped from V and 3 bases from J, the junction kept 15 bases outside the gene matches. CDR3 nucleotides: TGCGCCAGCCCCCGTCCCAATCCGGGACAGGACTACGAGCAGTACTTC. Its translation is CASPRPNPGQDYEQYF.

This clonotype occurred many times. The DNA for the CDR3 is TGCGCCAGCAGGGACAGGGCGAACACCGGGGAGCTGTTTTTT. It yields the protein CASRDRANTGELFF. The V gene is TRBV5-1, the J gene TRBJ2-2, with TRBD1 matching 8 bases. V lost 5 bases, J lost 0 bases, and 0 bases stayed unmatched. In germline, CDR1 is SGHRS, CDR2 YFSETQ. This CDR3 is built from 14 residues.

This clonotype came up many times. The chain has TRBV5-1 and TRBJ2-5; D is undetermined. Germline CDR1 is SGHRS and CDR2 is YFSETQ. V lost 1 base and J 2 bases, leaving 6 bases between the germline ends. The CDR3 sequence is 13 residues long. The CDR3 loop is CASSLTPQETQYF. The CDR3 DNA is TGCGCCAGCAGCTTGACGCCTCAAGAGACCCAGTACTTC.

The chain combines TRBV7-3 with TRBJ2-3, with D tentatively TRBD2 (6 bases). Germline V CDR1 and CDR2: SGHTA, FQGTGA. This CDR3 spans 15 amino acids. Deletions cut 0 bases from V and 4 bases from J, with 11 bases between. The DNA of the CDR3 is TGTGCCAGCAGCTTAACCGGGAGTTTCTCAGATACGCAGTATTTT. It yields the protein CASSLTGSFSDTQYF.

This chain joins TRBV5-1 and TRBJ2-7; D is perhaps TRBD1 (6 bases). Trimming cost V 4 bases and J 5 bases, with 19 bases left between them. CDR1 SGHRS and CDR2 YFSETQ come from the germline V gene. This CDR3 is built from 15 residues. The CDR3 region is CASSGARQVINEQYF. CDR3 nucleotide sequence: TGCGCCAGCAGCGGGGCCCGACAGGTGATTAACGAGCAGTACTTC.

This clonotype showed up many times. The chain joins TRBV5-6 to TRBJ1-1; D is perhaps TRBD1 (5 bases). Deletions cut 4 bases from V and 7 bases from J, with 17 bases between. Germline CDR1 and CDR2: SGHDT and YYEEEE. The CDR3 is 14 residues long. The CDR3 sequence: CASSMGRRNGEAFF. DNA of the CDR3: TGTGCCAGCAGCATGGGACGTAGGAACGGTGAAGCTTTCTTT.

This clonotype was recorded many times. This chain joins TRBV5-6 and TRBJ2-3; 11 nucleotides agree with TRBD1. The CDR3 runs 16 residues. Trimming took 1 base from V and 4 from J; bases not matched to a gene: 5. Germline loops: CDR1 SGHDT, CDR2 YYEEEE. The CDR3 spells CASSLSGTGGSDTQYF. The CDR3 region has the DNA TGTGCCAGCAGCTTGTCGGGGACAGGGGGTTCAGATACGCAGTATTTT. Using reference TRBV5-6 and TRBJ2-3 for the parts outside the CDR3, the full variable domain is DAGVTQSPTHLIKTRGQQVTLRCSPKSGHDTVSWYQQALGQGPQFIFQYYEEEERQRGNFPDRFSGHQFPNYSSELNVNALLLGDSALYLCASSLSGTGGSDTQYFGPGTRLTVL.

In its sample, this clonotype was seen many times. The genes are TRBV20-1 and TRBJ1-3; D not certain. The CDR3 loop spans 14 amino acids. Trimming removed 3 bases at V and 2 bases at J, with 11 bases between. Germline CDR1 and CDR2: DFQATT and SNEGSKA (reference sequence). The CDR3 DNA reads TGCAGTGCTAGGTCGTCTGCCGCTGGAAACACCATATATTTT. This translates into CSARSSAAGNTIYF.

This clonotype was seen at least ten times. The V call is TRBV20-1, the J call TRBJ2-3, with 10 positions matching TRBD2. Germline-derived CDR1 and CDR2 are DFQATT and SNEGSKA (reference sequence). The CDR3 totals 17 residues. J gave up 6 bases and V 7 bases, and 19 bases lay outside the gene matches. The CDR3 spells CSVVTPSGSLQHDTQYF. For the CDR3, the DNA is TGCAGTGTTGTAACCCCTAGCGGGAGTCTTCAACACGATACGCAGTATTTT.

This clonotype was recorded many times. The CDR3 reads CASSPGDGTYHGYTF. CDR3 DNA: TGTGCCAGCAGCCCCGGGGACGGGACGTATCATGGCTACACCTTC. The V call is TRBV5-5, the J call TRBJ1-2; tentative D call: TRBD1 (5 bases). Germline V gene sequence: CDR1 SGHKS, CDR2 YYEKEE (reference sequence). Trimming cost V 4 bases and J 6 bases, with 19 bases left between them. This CDR3 has 15 residues.

This clonotype was found many times. V gene TRBV5-1 combines with J gene TRBJ2-1; a weak D match, TRBD1 (5 bases). Per germline, CDR1 SGHRS and CDR2 YFSETQ. The CDR3 length is 18 residues. Trimming cost V 2 bases and J 0 bases, with 18 bases left between them. CDR3 sequence reads: CASSLGQLRASSYNEQFF. CDR3 DNA: TGCGCCAGCAGCTTAGGTCAACTCAGGGCTAGCTCCTACAATGAGCAGTTCTTC.

The V and J genes are TRBV20-1 and TRBJ2-1, with 8 bases lining up with TRBD2. CDR1 and CDR2 from the germline V gene are DFQATT and SNEGSKA (reference sequence). CDR3 size: 14 residues. V was pared by 1 base and J by 7 bases, with 6 bases of the junction left unmatched. The CDR3 loop is CSARGGTSVNEQFF. In nucleotides, the CDR3 is TGCAGTGCTAGAGGAGGGACTAGTGTTAATGAGCAGTTCTTC.

This clonotype has at least ten counts. The chain employs TRBV20-1 and TRBJ1-1; D possibly corresponds to TRBD1 (6 bases). The CDR3 totals 13 residues. Germline CDR1 is DFQATT and CDR2 is SNEGSKA (reference sequence). Trimming removed 5 bases at V and 1 base at J, with 11 bases between. The CDR3 reads CSAEDRKNTEAFF. The DNA for the CDR3 is TGCAGTGCTGAAGACAGGAAGAACACTGAAGCTTTCTTT.

This clonotype was observed many times. This rearrangement joins TRBV4-1 to TRBJ2-3; D is possibly TRBD1 (6 bases). The CDR3 is 17 residues long. V lost 5 bases, J lost 2 bases, and 20 bases lay in between. Germline V gene lookup returns CDR1 MGHRA and CDR2 YSYEKL. DNA of the CDR3: TGCGCCAGCAGCACCAAGGGGGTTACCACTCCCACAGATACGCAGTATTTT. The encoded protein is CASSTKGVTTPTDTQYF.

The V call is TRBV7-8, the J call TRBJ1-5; 10 positions agree with TRBD1. The V gene's germline CDR1 is SGHVS and CDR2 FQNEAQ. Trimming took 4 bases from V and 4 from J; bases not matched to a gene: 7. CDR3 length equals 16 residues. The CDR3 loop reads CASSSYRDRGNQPQHF. In DNA form, the CDR3 reads TGTGCCAGCAGCTCGTACCGGGACAGGGGAAATCAGCCCCAGCATTTT.

In this sample, this clonotype turned up many times. The V call is TRBV12-3 or TRBV12-4, the J call TRBJ2-1, with 10 bases that match TRBD2. V was clipped by 6 bases and J by 0 bases; unmatched bases: 8. The CDR3 covers 17 residues. In nucleotides, the CDR3 is TGTGCCAGCAGGGCCGGGACTAGCGAGAGCTCCTACAATGAGCAGTTCTTC. This translates into CASRAGTSESSYNEQFF.

The rearrangement joins TRBV5-1 to TRBJ2-5; tentatively, D is TRBD2 (5 bases). V lost 0 bases and J lost 5, with 11 bases in between. Germline V CDR1 and CDR2: SGHRS, YFSETQ. The CDR3 consists of 14 residues. CDR3 nucleotides: TGCGCCAGCAGCTTGGTCGGGGTCGTCGAGACCCAGTACTTC. Encoded protein: CASSLVGVVETQYF.

This clonotype has only a few counts. The rearrangement joins TRBV19 to TRBJ1-1, with 7 nucleotides matching TRBD1. V was pared by 4 bases and J by 3 bases, with 2 bases of the junction left unmatched. The CDR3 sequence is 13 residues long. The germline CDR1 and CDR2 sequences are LNHDA and SQIVND (reference sequence). For the CDR3, the DNA is TGTGCCAGTAGTACCACAGGGGACACTGAAGCTTTCTTT. It is translated as CASSTTGDTEAFF.